This is a list of T cell receptor beta chains from one sample in a study of T cell repertoires in cytomegalovirus infection. TCRdb re-derived calls from the reads in MiXCR, one entry per CDR3 protein. Of approximately 97,000 distinct CDR3 sequences listed, approximately 17% are singletons. Sequencing was done on a sample of PBMCs. The receptor source for this set is a human donor in good health (CMV status not recorded). Some clones in this sample may be carry-over from other donors' samples. CDR3s include the opening cysteine and the closing phenylalanine or tryptophan. The D gene is left open where the match is weak. A row's size may be missing; if present it is once, few, many or a size class.

CDR3 protein: CSAGGANYGYTF
CDR3 DNA: TGCAGTGCTGGGGGGGCTAACTATGGCTACACCTTC
J gene: TRBJ1-2
clone size: -
D gene: -
V gene: TRBV20-1

CDR3 protein: CASSLEVNTGELFF
CDR3 DNA: TGTGCCAGCAGCTTAGAGGTGAACACCGGGGAGCTGTTTTTT
J gene: TRBJ2-2
clone size: many
D gene: -
V gene: TRBV7-8

CDR3 protein: CASSPTSGGQETQYF
CDR3 DNA: TGTGCCAGCAGTCCGACTAGCGGGGGGCAAGAGACCCAGTACTTC
J gene: TRBJ2-5
clone size: -
D gene: TRBD2
V gene: TRBV28

CDR3 protein: CASSFDESPLHF
CDR3 DNA: TGTGCCAGCAGCTTCGACGAGTCACCCCTCCACTTT
J gene: TRBJ1-6
clone size: many
D gene: -
V gene: TRBV7-8

CDR3 protein: CASSPRQGAEAFF
CDR3 DNA: TGTGCCAGCAGTCCTAGACAGGGGGCTGAAGCTTTCTTT
J gene: TRBJ1-1
clone size: many
D gene: TRBD1
V gene: TRBV12-3/TRBV12-4

CDR3 protein: CASSVEMAGSSYNEQFF
CDR3 DNA: TGTGCCAGCAGCGTGGAGATGGCGGGGAGCTCCTACAATGAGCAGTTCTTC
J gene: TRBJ2-1
clone size: -
D gene: -
V gene: TRBV9

CDR3 protein: CASRTGQGQGTEAFF
CDR3 DNA: TGTGCCAGCAGGACCGGACAGGGACAGGGGACTGAAGCTTTCTTT
J gene: TRBJ1-1
clone size: few
D gene: TRBD1
V gene: TRBV6-6

CDR3 protein: CASSPRGGKDNSPLHF
CDR3 DNA: TGTGCCAGCAGCCCCAGAGGGGGGAAGGATAATTCACCCCTCCACTTT
J gene: TRBJ1-6
clone size: few
D gene: -
V gene: TRBV7-2

CDR3 protein: CASSLVPGDYEQYF
CDR3 DNA: TGTGCCAGCAGCTTAGTTCCTGGGGACTACGAGCAGTACTTC
J gene: TRBJ2-7
clone size: -
D gene: -
V gene: TRBV7-2

CDR3 protein: CATKGGVNTGELFF
CDR3 DNA: TGTGCCACCAAGGGGGGTGTGAACACCGGGGAGCTGTTTTTT
J gene: TRBJ2-2
clone size: -
D gene: -
V gene: TRBV28

CDR3 protein: CASSLPDRVYEQYF
CDR3 DNA: TGTGCCAGCAGCCTCCCCGACAGGGTCTACGAGCAGTACTTC
J gene: TRBJ2-7
clone size: -
D gene: TRBD1
V gene: TRBV6-2/TRBV6-3

CDR3 protein: CASSQGHNYGYTF
CDR3 DNA: TGTGCCAGCAGCCAAGGTCACAACTATGGCTACACCTTC
J gene: TRBJ1-2
clone size: -
D gene: -
V gene: TRBV14

CDR3 protein: CASSNTGARRETQYF
CDR3 DNA: TGTGCCAGCAGTAATACAGGGGCCCGCAGGGAGACCCAGTACTTC
J gene: TRBJ2-5
clone size: -
D gene: TRBD1
V gene: TRBV28

CDR3 protein: CASSITREETQYF
CDR3 DNA: TGTGCCAGCAGTATCACTAGGGAAGAGACCCAGTACTTC
J gene: TRBJ2-5
clone size: -
D gene: -
V gene: TRBV12-3/TRBV12-4

CDR3 protein: CASSGGGRKIYEQYF
CDR3 DNA: TGTGCCAGCAGCGGGGGAGGCAGAAAGATTTACGAGCAGTACTTC
J gene: TRBJ2-7
clone size: few
D gene: -
V gene: TRBV7-2

CDR3 protein: CASSQDEWELLGTSRSSTDTQYF
CDR3 DNA: TGTGCCAGCAGCCAAGATGAGTGGGAATTGCTTGGGACTAGCCGCTCTAGCACAGATACGCAGTATTTT
J gene: TRBJ2-3
clone size: -
D gene: TRBD2
V gene: TRBV4-2

CDR3 protein: CASSDSTGELFF
CDR3 DNA: TGTGCCAGCAGTGACTCAACCGGGGAGCTGTTTTTT
J gene: TRBJ2-2
clone size: many
D gene: -
V gene: TRBV7-2

CDR3 protein: CSVAGTGGSYEQYF
CDR3 DNA: TGCAGTGTTGCCGGGACAGGGGGCTCCTACGAGCAGTACTTC
J gene: TRBJ2-7
clone size: -
D gene: TRBD1
V gene: TRBV20-1

CDR3 protein: CASSYSGDKTYEQYF
CDR3 DNA: TGTGCCAGCAGTTACTCGGGGGACAAGACCTACGAGCAGTACTTC
J gene: TRBJ2-7
clone size: few
D gene: -
V gene: TRBV6-6

CDR3 protein: CASSLASGTGPYEQYF
CDR3 DNA: TGTGCCAGCAGTTTAGCGTCCGGGACGGGTCCCTACGAGCAGTACTTC
J gene: TRBJ2-7
clone size: few
D gene: -
V gene: TRBV28

CDR3 protein: CASSAQGQTGELFF
CDR3 DNA: TGTGCCAGCAGCGCCCAGGGTCAGACCGGGGAGCTGTTTTTT
J gene: TRBJ2-2
clone size: many
D gene: -
V gene: TRBV7-2

CDR3 protein: CSVATAFSEKLFF
CDR3 DNA: TGCAGCGTTGCCACAGCCTTTAGTGAAAAACTGTTTTTT
J gene: TRBJ1-4
clone size: few
D gene: -
V gene: TRBV29-1

CDR3 protein: CSARVQGGTDTQYF
CDR3 DNA: TGCAGTGCTAGAGTTCAGGGAGGGACAGATACGCAGTATTTT
J gene: TRBJ2-3
clone size: many
D gene: TRBD2
V gene: TRBV20-1

CDR3 protein: CASSPGSMGTDTQYF
CDR3 DNA: TGTGCCAGCAGTCCAGGATCCATGGGCACAGATACGCAGTATTTT
J gene: TRBJ2-3
clone size: few
D gene: -
V gene: TRBV27

CDR3 protein: CATSVDSLTEAFF
CDR3 DNA: TGTGCCACCAGCGTGGACAGTCTCACTGAAGCTTTCTTT
J gene: TRBJ1-1
clone size: few
D gene: -
V gene: TRBV15

CDR3 protein: CASSQDGYYGYTF
CDR3 DNA: TGTGCCAGCAGCCAGGACGGCTACTATGGCTACACCTTC
J gene: TRBJ1-2
clone size: many
D gene: -
V gene: TRBV7-2

CDR3 protein: CASGLGRNTEAFF
CDR3 DNA: TGTGCTAGTGGTCTTGGACGGAACACTGAAGCTTTCTTT
J gene: TRBJ1-1
clone size: -
D gene: -
V gene: TRBV12-5

CDR3 protein: CASSLNAKGAQYF
CDR3 DNA: TGTGCCAGCAGCTTAAACGCTAAGGGGGCCCAGTACTTC
J gene: TRBJ2-5
clone size: many
D gene: -
V gene: TRBV7-3

CDR3 protein: CAWEHGRRNYGYTF
CDR3 DNA: TGTGCCTGGGAACACGGACGCCGAAACTATGGCTACACCTTC
J gene: TRBJ1-2
clone size: -
D gene: -
V gene: TRBV30

CDR3 protein: CASSLARGGEAFF
CDR3 DNA: TGTGCCAGCAGCTTAGCTAGAGGGGGTGAAGCTTTCTTT
J gene: TRBJ1-1
clone size: -
D gene: -
V gene: TRBV7-6

CDR3 protein: CASSGGWPDTQYF
CDR3 DNA: TGTGCCAGCAGCGGAGGATGGCCAGATACGCAGTATTTT
J gene: TRBJ2-3
clone size: many
D gene: -
V gene: TRBV2

CDR3 protein: CASSLRDLSYNEQFF
CDR3 DNA: TGTGCCAGCAGTCTCCGGGACCTATCCTACAATGAGCAGTTCTTC
J gene: TRBJ2-1
clone size: few
D gene: -
V gene: TRBV28

CDR3 protein: CASSHLTESSNQPQHF
CDR3 DNA: TGCGCCAGCAGTCACTTGACAGAATCTAGCAATCAGCCCCAGCATTTT
J gene: TRBJ1-5
clone size: -
D gene: -
V gene: TRBV23-1

CDR3 protein: CASSLERPENTGELFF
CDR3 DNA: TGTGCCAGCAGCTTAGAAAGGCCAGAGAACACCGGGGAGCTGTTTTTT
J gene: TRBJ2-2
clone size: many
D gene: -
V gene: TRBV7-2

CDR3 protein: CASRSSGTGYNVQFF
CDR3 DNA: TGTGCCAGCAGGTCCTCCGGGACAGGGTACAATGTGCAGTTCTTC
J gene: TRBJ2-1
clone size: once
D gene: TRBD1
V gene: TRBV7-3

CDR3 protein: CASSAGGRETQYF
CDR3 DNA: TGTGCCAGCAGCGCAGGGGGGCGAGAGACCCAGTACTTC
J gene: TRBJ2-5
clone size: many
D gene: -
V gene: TRBV7-2

CDR3 protein: CASSYPTYSGNTIYF
CDR3 DNA: TGTGCCAGCAGTTACCCGACCTACTCTGGAAACACCATATATTTT
J gene: TRBJ1-3
clone size: few
D gene: -
V gene: TRBV28

CDR3 protein: CASSLWTGSGNTIYF
CDR3 DNA: TGTGCCAGCAGCCTCTGGACAGGGAGTGGAAACACCATATATTTT
J gene: TRBJ1-3
clone size: many
D gene: TRBD1
V gene: TRBV7-2

CDR3 protein: CASTIGGSYNEQFF
CDR3 DNA: TGTGCCAGCACCATCGGGGGCTCCTACAATGAGCAGTTCTTC
J gene: TRBJ2-1
clone size: many
D gene: -
V gene: TRBV28

CDR3 protein: CSASGVSTGELFF
CDR3 DNA: TGCAGTGCTAGCGGGGTGTCTACCGGGGAGCTGTTTTTT
J gene: TRBJ2-2
clone size: few
D gene: -
V gene: TRBV20-1

CDR3 protein: CASSLRQGSRETQYF
CDR3 DNA: TGTGCCAGCAGCTTAAGACAGGGAAGCAGAGAGACCCAGTACTTC
J gene: TRBJ2-5
clone size: many
D gene: TRBD1
V gene: TRBV7-2

CDR3 protein: CASSVGSADTQYF
CDR3 DNA: TGTGCCAGCAGCGTCGGGAGCGCAGATACGCAGTATTTT
J gene: TRBJ2-3
clone size: -
D gene: -
V gene: TRBV9

CDR3 protein: CASSLDRLTNYGYTF
CDR3 DNA: TGTGCCAGCAGCTTAGACCGACTCACCAACTATGGCTACACCTTC
J gene: TRBJ1-2
clone size: many
D gene: -
V gene: TRBV7-2

CDR3 protein: CASSLSTGPGVGYTF
CDR3 DNA: TGTGCCAGCAGTTTATCCACAGGTCCTGGGGTTGGCTACACCTTC
J gene: TRBJ1-2
clone size: few
D gene: -
V gene: TRBV27

CDR3 protein: CASSPDGGAKGYTF
CDR3 DNA: TGTGCCAGCAGCCCTGATGGGGGCGCAAAGGGCTACACCTTC
J gene: TRBJ1-2
clone size: many
D gene: -
V gene: TRBV7-2

CDR3 protein: CASSLEANTEAFF
CDR3 DNA: TGCGCCAGCAGCTTGGAGGCGAACACTGAAGCTTTCTTT
J gene: TRBJ1-1
clone size: many
D gene: -
V gene: TRBV5-1

CDR3 protein: CSVKTSAYEQYF
CDR3 DNA: TGCAGCGTTAAAACAAGTGCCTACGAGCAGTACTTC
J gene: TRBJ2-7
clone size: -
D gene: -
V gene: TRBV29-1

CDR3 protein: CASRGPINQPQHF
CDR3 DNA: TGTGCCAGCAGGGGACCTATCAATCAGCCCCAGCATTTT
J gene: TRBJ1-5
clone size: few
D gene: -
V gene: TRBV6-6

CDR3 protein: CASSSSGQGLGEQYF
CDR3 DNA: TGTGCCAGCAGCAGCTCAGGACAGGGGCTGGGCGAGCAGTACTTC
J gene: TRBJ2-7
clone size: -
D gene: TRBD1
V gene: TRBV7-9

CDR3 protein: CASSLAGGTPNEQYF
CDR3 DNA: TGTGCCAGCAGCTTAGCGGGGGGGACCCCCAACGAGCAGTACTTC
J gene: TRBJ2-7
clone size: many
D gene: TRBD2
V gene: TRBV7-6

CDR3 protein: CASSPRRRDADTQYF
CDR3 DNA: TGTGCCAGTAGTCCCCGGCGAAGGGACGCAGATACGCAGTATTTT
J gene: TRBJ2-3
clone size: few
D gene: -
V gene: TRBV19

CDR3 protein: CASSLRVPYEQYF
CDR3 DNA: TGTGCCAGCAGTTTACGGGTGCCCTACGAGCAGTACTTC
J gene: TRBJ2-7
clone size: many
D gene: -
V gene: TRBV12-3/TRBV12-4